This TCR beta chain was recovered during a study of CD8 T cells in Susac syndrome. Unmatched junction bases numbered 5, after V lost 1 base and J lost 2 bases. The CDR3 runs to 14 residues. CDR1 and CDR2 from the germline V gene are DFQATT and SNEGSKA (reference sequence). It was with random hexamers that 0.5 to 1 ug RNA was reverse transcribed. Multiplex immunoSEQ PCR targeted 54 Vbeta and 13 Jbeta TCR beta segments. TCRdb independently ran MiXCR on the immunoSEQ multiplex PCR reads; one entry per CDR3 protein. Found here are 110,000 to 150,000 distinct CDR3 sequences, 90% to 97% of them singletons; the top ten hold over 0.075%. CD8+ and CD4+ T cells circulating in blood were sequenced for TCR beta.

The sequenced material came from CD4+ T cells from PBMCs. J is TRBJ2-7 and V is TRBV20-1; 7 nucleotides match TRBD2. The TCR sequence derives from a human donor with Susac syndrome. CDR3 sequence: CSARVQLATYEQYF. DNA for the CDR3: TGCAGTGCTAGAGTGCAACTAGCGACCTACGAGCAGTACTTC.